Sequencing of this T cell receptor beta chain was carried out in a study of TIL therapy for anti-PD-1-resistant metastatic lung cancer. About the study: Several tumors were EGFR-mutant and two were ALK-rearranged. Tumors carried a median about 1.5 non-synonymous mutations per megabase. Study conclusions and caveats: The cohort had more treatment-naive, never-smoker and oncogene-addicted patients than typical. Compared with baseline intratumoral T cells, expanded TIL cultures were more clonal and less diverse (about 6% vs 30%).

The immunoSEQ assay was v3. The assay was immunoSEQ multiplex PCR, and TCRdb's table has in-frame clones only and misses some. The profile shows approximately 92,000 clones, approximately 65% of them singletons. Indicated time point: pre-treatment sample, taken before nivolumab and TIL therapy. The tumor samples were excised metastases, mostly pleural nodules or supraclavicular lymph nodes. This clone is categorized as medium-sized (0.01 to 0.1%). Its target is not known. Unmatched junction bases numbered 8, after V lost 3 bases and J lost 7 bases. Germline CDR1 reads SQVTM; CDR2 reads ANQGSEA. The CDR3 is 13 amino acids.

The TCR sequence derives from a person aged 25-80 years with non-small cell lung cancer. The starting material was tumor tissue, obtained at baseline. The genes are TRBV29-1 and TRBJ2-7, with TRBD1 matching over 8 bases. The CDR3 DNA is TGCAGCGTTGACGGACAGGGCCTACTGGAGCAGTACTTC. This translates into CSVDGQGLLEQYF.